This paragraph reports one TCR beta chain. The sample has other DNA sequences that encode this CDR3 too. The CDR3 sequence is 14 residues long. V gave up 6 bases and J gave up 1 base; unmatched junction bases: 3. Germline-derived CDR1 and CDR2 are SNHLY and FYNNEI. This sample was included in a study of shared clonotypes between healthy human individuals. Study-level information: Each donor's CD8 memory used one plate, CD8 naive two, each CD4 subset three.

The sorted-subset replicate PCRs were given 150 to 200 ng DNA, which is tens of thousands of T cell genomes. Sequencing was performed with immunoSEQ multiplex PCR; in TCRdb, only in-frame clones are kept and a portion is missing. Among about 2 million clones, 90% to 95% were seen once, and the ten largest hold approximately 0.13%. This clonotype was obtained from a man aged 18 to 35 in good health. V gene TRBV2 combines with J gene TRBJ2-3; TRBD1 matches at 8 bases. What was sequenced was naive CD4+ T cells sorted from blood. Subset indicated: CD45RA+ positively selected. The CDR3 protein is CASRGQGGTDTQYF. DNA for the CDR3: TGTGCCAGCAGAGGACAGGGCGGCACAGATACGCAGTATTTT.